This TCR beta chain was recovered during a study of patients and donors after allogeneic stem cell transplantation. MiXCR, run by TCRdb on the RT-PCR reads, gives a single entry per CDR3 protein. The sample lists about a million distinct CDR3 sequences; about 20% were seen once. This clonotype came up a few times. Per the germline V gene, CDR1 is SGHRS and CDR2 is YFSETQ. V was trimmed by 0 bases and J by 4 bases, leaving 9 bases between them. This CDR3 is built from 14 residues. Input material: blood, either unsorted or a sorted T cell fraction (not recorded which). The V and J genes are TRBV5-1 and TRBJ2-3; tentative D call: TRBD1 (7 bases). This receptor was taken from a human donor who was either an allogeneic HSCT recipient or a stem cell or donor lymphocyte infusion donor (not recorded which). It is not recorded whose cells these are; they may come from a transplant donor. CDR3 nucleotides: TGCGCCAGCAGCTTGGGCGGGACAGCAGATACGCAGTATTTT. As protein: CASSLGGTADTQYF.